The sequence of this T cell receptor beta chain was determined in a study of OX40 agonist ivuxolimab in advanced cancers. Regarding the research as a whole: Ivuxolimab was an agonistic, fully human IgG2 monoclonal antibody directed against OX40 (CD134), a costimulatory receptor. Intravenous ivuxolimab was administered to patients every 2 weeks at six dose levels: 0.01, 0.1, 0.3, 1.5, 3 and 10 mg/kg. Partial responses were achieved by three dose-escalation patients, of whom one had hepatocellular carcinoma and two had cutaneous melanoma. In the dose-escalation cohort, around four fifths of patients were male, and the mean age was approximately 64 years, with a range of about 23 to 80. Peripheral TCRbeta sequencing was intended to test whether TCR sequence diversity was altered and clonal T-cell expansion was caused by ivuxolimab. The paper reports the monotherapy dose-escalation portion (N of about 54 patients) of the phase I ivuxolimab trial. Patients were allowed to have had prior anti-PD-1, anti-PD-L1 or anti-CTLA-4 therapy, and 40% to 45% of the dose-escalation patients had previously received checkpoint inhibitors. Of the roughly 51 dose-escalation patients, hepatocellular carcinoma was present in approximately 20, melanoma in approximately 15, renal cell carcinoma in 9 and head and neck cancer in 9.

Patients with autoimmune disease history or receiving systemic immunosuppression were excluded from the trial. In every dose cohort, peripheral blood was drawn for TCR sequencing at baseline, cycle 4 day 1, and cycle 7 day 1. The samples were taken from a phase I, first-in-human, multicenter, open-label dose-escalation trial of ivuxolimab. The trial enrolled adults with locally advanced or metastatic head and neck squamous cell, hepatocellular, melanoma or renal cell carcinoma. CD4+ and CD8+ T cells were sorted separately from peripheral blood before TCR sequencing. Broad study findings and their caveats: The antigen specificity of the peripheral T cells that underwent clonal expansion was not determined. After ivuxolimab, CD8+ T cells had more expanded clones than CD4+ T cells on average. At doses of 0.1 to 3.0 mg/kg, clonal expansion of both CD4+ and CD8+ T cells in blood was seen between baseline and week 6. Low levels of normalized T-cell clonal expansion were also seen in some patients who did not respond. In the 0.1-3.0 mg/kg groups, partial responders had among the lowest normalized peripheral clonal expansion, particularly in CD8+ T cells.

Note on this clone: The antigen it recognizes is unknown. There are no base qualities to consult, and no much larger clone falls within one base.

To sequence the TCRbeta CDR3 region, genomic DNA was isolated from the sorted cells. The immunoSEQ Assay was used to sequence the TCRbeta CDR3 regions. This immuneACCESS table, as held by TCRdb, lists in-frame sequences with V and J called but not all clones. Of the missing ones, under half trace to an unresolved V gene in checked studies; the others have no known cause. A total of around 890 clones appear in this sample, roughly 82% of them only once. Jointly, the top ten make up around a quarter of the sample. This TCR came from an adult with an advanced solid tumor such as melanoma, head and neck, liver or kidney cancer. The specimen was CD4+ or CD8+ T cells sorted from blood, collected in a trial of the OX40 agonist ivuxolimab.

The CDR3 reads as follows: CASSLEGGRRSSYEQYF. The nucleotide sequence is TGTGCCAGCAGCTTAGAGGGGGGACGGAGAAGCTCCTACGAGCAGTACTTC. The rearranged segments are TRBV7-8 and TRBJ2-7; the D match is possibly TRBD1 or TRBD2, with 6 bases aligned in each. The germline V gene supplies CDR1 SGHVS and CDR2 FQNEAQ. V is cut by 1 base and J by 0 bases, and the space between the germline ends is 16 bases. The CDR3 spans 17 residues, from the cysteine through the phenylalanine. Of all the DNA, just the CDR3 is kept, 51 bases in frame from base 1.